These 27 T cell receptor beta chains were sequenced from one sample in a study. The assay was immunoSEQ multiplex PCR, and TCRdb's table has in-frame clones only and misses some. Seen here are around 50,000 clones, approximately 93% observed once, and the top ten hold over 8.5%. What was sequenced was PBMCs. The receptors here all came from a man in his forties or fifties with rheumatoid arthritis.

The chain uses TRBV7-8 and TRBJ2-7, with 12 bases matching TRBD2. The CDR3 consists of 15 residues. Germline V gene data show CDR1 as SGHVS and CDR2 as FQNEAQ. The J segment lost 3 bases and the V segment lost 5 bases, leaving 5 bases of the junction unmatched. CDR3 residues: CASSPTSGRSYEQYF. The CDR3, as DNA: TGTGCCAGCAGCCCGACTAGCGGGAGAAGCTACGAGCAGTACTTC.

This chain connects TRBV5-4 to TRBJ2-2; D not resolved. The CDR3 extends over 12 amino acids. Trimming left V 5 bases short and J 5 bases short, with 7 bases between. Per germline, CDR1 SGHNT and CDR2 YYREEE (reference sequence). The CDR3 sequence is CASRWGTGELFF. CDR3 coding DNA: TGTGCCAGCAGATGGGGAACCGGGGAGCTGTTTTTT. Using reference TRBV5-4 and TRBJ2-2 for the parts outside the CDR3, the full variable domain is ETGVTQSPTHLIKTRGQQVTLRCSSQSGHNTVSWYQQALGQGPQFIFQYYREEENGRGNFPPRFSGLQFPNYSSELNVNALELDDSALYLCASRWGTGELFFGEGSRLTVL.

There are a few counts of this clone. The V gene is TRBV7-9, the J gene TRBJ1-2; D perhaps matches TRBD1 (5 bases). Germline assignment: CDR1 SEHNR and CDR2 FQNEAQ (reference sequence). This CDR3 region has 12 residues. V was trimmed by 7 bases and J by 4 bases, leaving 10 bases between them. The CDR3 DNA follows: TGTGCCAGCACCCGGGGGAGCTATGGCTACACCTTC. Translation gives CASTRGSYGYTF.

This chain connects TRBV30 to TRBJ2-6; no reliable D call. Trimming left V 0 bases short and J 0 bases short, with 15 bases between. The CDR3 contains 18 residues. Germline V gives CDR1 GTSNPN, CDR2 SVGIG (reference sequence). In DNA form, the CDR3 reads TGTGCCTGGAGTGTAGGACGATTTGGGCTCTCTGGGGCCAACGTCCTGACTTTC. It is translated as CAWSVGRFGLSGANVLTF.

The chain links TRBV3-1 (or the pseudogene TRBV3-2) to TRBJ2-5; 9 positions match TRBD2. Germline V CDR1 and CDR2: LGHDT, YNNKEL (reference sequence). V shed 0 bases and J 1 base; nucleotides not matched to a gene: 9. There are 18 residues in the CDR3. CDR3 nucleotide sequence: TGTGCCAGCAGCCAAGAAACTCTAGCGGGGTGGTTCCAAGAGACCCAGTACTTC. It codes for CASSQETLAGWFQETQYF.

The chain is built from TRBV11-2 and TRBJ2-3; TRBD2 matches at 12 bases. Trimming removed 3 bases from V and 4 bases from J; junction bases left unmatched: 5. This CDR3 comprises 16 residues. Germline CDR1 and CDR2: SGHAT and FQNNGV. CDR3 loop: CASSLSSGGAADTQYF. DNA of the CDR3: TGTGCCAGCAGCTTGTCTAGCGGGGGGGCCGCAGATACGCAGTATTTT. Full variable domain (rest looked up from reference TRBV11-2 and TRBJ2-3): EAGVAQSPRYKIIEKRQSVAFWCNPISGHATLYWYQQILGQGPKLLIQFQNNGVVDDSQLPKDRFSAERLKGVDSTLKIQPAKLEDSAVYLCASSLSSGGAADTQYFGPGTRLTVL.

The genes are TRBV21-1 and TRBJ2-3; the table's D call TRBD1 went unverified against the DNA. TRBV21-1 is labeled a pseudogene. This CDR3 is built from 15 residues. Here the CDR3 DNA reads TGTGCCAGCAACCGGACAGGGGTGGACACAGATACGCAGTATTTT. Translating it yields CASNRTGVDTDTQYF.

The gene calls are TRBV2 and TRBJ1-2; D is unclear. CDR3 length: 14 residues. Trimming took off 3 bases at V and 2 bases at J, with 10 bases between the two ends. Per germline, CDR1 SNHLY and CDR2 FYNNEI. CDR3 protein: CASSEKGINYGYTF. In DNA, the CDR3 is TGTGCCAGCAGTGAGAAGGGTATCAACTATGGCTACACCTTC.

This chain links TRBV9 with TRBJ2-5; D gene unclear. Germline values: CDR1 SGDLS, CDR2 YYNGEE. V lost 0 bases and J 7 bases, leaving 19 bases between the germline ends. The CDR3 contains 16 residues. Written as DNA, the CDR3 is TGTGCCAGCAGCGTAGCGTCCGGCCTCAGTGGTGGGACCCAGTACTTC. This encodes CASSVASGLSGGTQYF.

The chain carries TRBV9 and TRBJ1-1; 9 bases line up with TRBD1. The CDR3 loop spans 17 amino acids. Germline assignment: CDR1 SGDLS and CDR2 YYNGEE. V lost 0 bases, J lost 4 bases, and 10 bases stayed unmatched. The CDR3 DNA sequence: TGTGCCAGCAGCGTAGCCCCTAAACAGGGGGCGAGCACTGAAGCTTTCTTT. This translates into CASSVAPKQGASTEAFF.

The V call is TRBV9, the J call TRBJ2-1, with TRBD1 matching 9 bases. The length of the CDR3 is 16 residues. Unmatched junction bases numbered 10, after V lost 1 base and J lost 8 bases. The germline V gene has CDR1 SGDLS and CDR2 YYNGEE. The CDR3 is CASSVLGQGNLDEQFF. The DNA for the CDR3 is TGTGCCAGCAGCGTACTGGGACAGGGTAATTTAGATGAGCAGTTCTTC.

This sequence joins TRBV18 and TRBJ1-1, with D uncertain. The CDR3 has 14 residues. Trimming left V 6 bases short and J 3 bases short, with 14 bases between. From germline, CDR1 is KGHSH and CDR2 LQKENI. CDR3 in amino acids: CASSPVAVDTEAFF. For the CDR3, the DNA is TGTGCCAGCTCCCCGGTAGCAGTTGACACTGAAGCTTTCTTT.

The chain carries TRBV2 and TRBJ1-1; TRBD1 matches at 8 bases. The CDR3 consists of 14 residues. Germline V gives CDR1 SNHLY, CDR2 FYNNEI. With 6 bases clipped from V and 5 bases from J, the junction kept 8 bases outside the gene matches. The CDR3 is CASRVYTGGTEAFF. CDR3 bases: TGTGCCAGCAGGGTCTATACAGGGGGAACTGAAGCTTTCTTT.

This clone has just one count. The chain employs TRBV18 and TRBJ2-7; no definite D call. V lost 6 bases and J 2 bases, leaving 14 bases between the germline ends. This CDR3 comprises 14 residues. Germline CDR1 and CDR2: KGHSH and LQKENI. The CDR3 sequence: CASSLGRNTYEQYF. The DNA for the CDR3 is TGTGCCAGCTCGCTAGGACGCAATACCTACGAGCAGTACTTC.

The rearrangement links TRBV7-9 to TRBJ1-1, with unresolved D. The CDR3 length is 13 residues. The germline CDR1 and CDR2 sequences are SEHNR and FQNEAQ (reference sequence). The V end was cut by 1 base, the J end by 4 bases, with 7 bases between. CDR3 coding DNA: TGTGCCAGCAGCTTAGTCCAGGCCACTGAAGCTTTCTTT. Translated, it gives CASSLVQATEAFF.

The genes are TRBV24-1 and TRBJ2-3; 8 bases fit TRBD2. Per the germline V gene, CDR1 is KGHDR and CDR2 is SFDVKD. This CDR3 contains 14 residues. The trim removed 1 base at V and 5 bases at J, leaving 1 base unmatched. DNA for the CDR3: TGTGCCACCAGTGATTTCAGCGGGGGAGATACGCAGTATTTT. This gives the protein CATSDFSGGDTQYF.

The chain joins TRBV6-5 to TRBJ2-7; D unresolved. The germline CDR1 and CDR2 sequences are MNHEY and SVGAGI. The CDR3 is 15 amino acids. Trimming stripped 0 bases from V and 3 bases from J, with 12 bases between. CDR3 sequence: CASSYSSIGVYEQYF. As DNA, the CDR3 is TGTGCCAGCAGTTACTCTTCAATTGGGGTCTACGAGCAGTACTTC.

The chain carries TRBV25-1 and TRBJ2-4; D is unclear. The CDR3 consists of 16 residues. V was clipped by 1 base and J by 3 bases, with 13 bases between them. In germline, CDR1 is MGHDK, CDR2 SYGVNS. The CDR3 DNA reads as TGTGCCAGCAGTGAATTGCCCCTTTGGGGCAAAAACATTCAGTACTTC. Translating gives CASSELPLWGKNIQYF.

This chain links TRBV10-2 with TRBJ2-7; a possible D gene is TRBD1 (6 bases). The CDR3 is made up of 16 amino acids. Germline CDR1 is WSHSY and CDR2 is SAAADI. Between the trimmed V and J ends, which lost 8 bases and 0 bases, there was a span of 20 bases. The CDR3 loop is CASRGQGILISYEQYF. DNA for the CDR3: TGCGCCAGCCGAGGCCAGGGGATCCTCATCTCCTACGAGCAGTACTTC.

This chain joins TRBV18 and TRBJ2-1; a possible D gene is TRBD2 (6 bases). V was clipped by 6 bases and J by 8 bases, with 17 bases between them. This CDR3 has 14 residues. The germline V gene has CDR1 KGHSH and CDR2 LQKENI. In DNA, the CDR3 is TGTGCCAGCTCCCCTAGGACTACCCAGCATGAGCAGTTCTTC. Residues: CASSPRTTQHEQFF.

This chain joins TRBV5-5 and TRBJ2-3; TRBD2 matches at 10 bases. Trimming at V came to 3 bases and at J to 4 bases, leaving 11 bases not matched to a gene. Germline V gives CDR1 SGHKS, CDR2 YYEKEE (reference sequence). The CDR3 runs 17 residues. In DNA, the CDR3 is TGTGCCAGCAGCTCGATCTGGACGAGCGGGAGGGCAGATACGCAGTATTTT. Residues: CASSSIWTSGRADTQYF.

A note on this clone: A read error may produce the germline difference seen at one junction end. V and J are TRBV20-1 and TRBJ1-2; D not certain. This CDR3 is 10 amino acids long. The V gene's germline CDR1 is DFQATT and CDR2 SNEGSKA (reference sequence). This chain's CDR3 is CSARDETGKF. As DNA, the CDR3 is TGCAGTGCTAGAGATGAGACGGGGAAGTTC.

The chain has TRBV4-3 and TRBJ1-1, with D hard to call. CDR1 is LGHNA and CDR2 is YSLEER in the germline V gene. Trimming cost V 0 bases and J 0 bases, with 8 bases left between them. The CDR3 consists of 15 residues. The CDR3: CASSQEEALNTEAFF. The CDR3 nucleotides are TGCGCCAGCAGCCAAGAAGAGGCTCTGAACACTGAAGCTTTCTTT.

The chain employs TRBV19 and TRBJ2-7; either TRBD1 or TRBD2 may supply D (5 bases each). V was shortened by 1 base and J by 0 bases, with 10 bases between the two germline ends. Germline loops: CDR1 LNHDA, CDR2 SQIVND (reference sequence). The CDR3 loop spans 15 amino acids. Here the CDR3 reads CASSIGDASSYEQYF. The CDR3 nucleotides are TGTGCCAGTAGTATAGGGGACGCGAGCTCCTACGAGCAGTACTTC.

The rearrangement links TRBV19 to TRBJ1-5; 7 bases line up with TRBD1. The germline V gene has CDR1 LNHDA and CDR2 SQIVND (reference sequence). The CDR3 spans 14 residues. V shed 3 bases, J shed 7 bases, and the junction held 6 bases outside the gene matches. DNA for the CDR3: TGTGCCAGTAGTATGACAGGGTTCGGGCAGCCCCAGCATTTT. Translated: CASSMTGFGQPQHF.

The chain uses TRBV6-4 and TRBJ1-3, with a weak D call TRBD1 (5 bases). The CDR3 has 15 amino acids. Germline V CDR1 and CDR2: MRHNA, SNTAGT. V was shortened by 0 bases and J by 2 bases, with 8 bases between the two germline ends. Here the CDR3 reads CASSDSTAPGNTIYF. The CDR3, as DNA: TGTGCCAGCAGTGACTCGACAGCCCCTGGAAACACCATATATTTT.

The chain recombines TRBV6-1 with TRBJ2-6; tentatively, D is TRBD2 (7 bases). Germline V CDR1 and CDR2: MNHNS, SASEGT. The ends were cut back, 1 base at V and 4 bases at J, with 11 bases in the middle. The CDR3 sequence is 16 residues long. The CDR3 nucleotides read TGTGCCAGCAGTGAAGATGGGGGGGCCGGGGCCAACGTCCTGACTTTC. Its translation: CASSEDGGAGANVLTF.